The 4 T cell receptor beta chains given below trace back to one sample, sequenced in a study of blood T cell repertoires in COVID-19. Measured with immunoSEQ multiplex PCR; TCRdb has only the in-frame clones, and not every one. Of roughly 280,000 clones detected, 75% to 90% appear once; the ten largest clones hold around 10%. The sequenced sample was peripheral blood. All receptors come from a woman between 70 and 85 years old with acute or convalescent COVID-19.

This chain uses TRBV20-1 with TRBJ1-2; TRBD1 is a possible D gene (5 bases). From germline, CDR1 is DFQATT and CDR2 SNEGSKA (reference sequence). CDR3 length equals 11 residues. V was clipped by 6 bases and J by 11 bases, with 16 bases between them. The CDR3 nucleotides are TGCAGTGCCCGGAACCTACAGGAGTACACCTTC. It translates to CSARNLQEYTF.

A single count supports this clone. This rearrangement joins TRBV19 to TRBJ1-3, with D possibly being TRBD1 (6 bases). The V end was cut by 10 bases, the J end by 4 bases, with 23 bases between. The CDR3 spans 16 residues. From germline, CDR1 is LNHDA and CDR2 SQIVND (reference sequence). This CDR3 reads CATEGTRGAGGNTIYF. CDR3 DNA: TGTGCCACCGAGGGAACCCGGGGGGCCGGCGGAAACACCATATATTTT.

This chain links TRBV6-2 or TRBV6-3 with TRBJ1-1; D remains ambiguous. The CDR3 extends over 13 amino acids. In germline, CDR1 is MNHEY, CDR2 SVGEGT. The V end was cut by 4 bases, the J end by 1 base, with 7 bases between. The CDR3 nucleotides read TGTGCCAGCAGTTTATCCCGGAACACTGAAGCTTTCTTT. Translated: CASSLSRNTEAFF.

The gene calls are TRBV7-2 and TRBJ2-7, with a tentative D call TRBD1 (6 bases). V lost 5 bases to trimming and J lost 4 bases, with 9 bases between them. This CDR3 has 12 residues. CDR1 SGHTA and CDR2 FQGNSA come from the germline V gene. The CDR3 here is CASSKTGYEQYF. The CDR3 DNA follows: TGTGCCAGCAGCAAGACAGGTTACGAGCAGTACTTC.